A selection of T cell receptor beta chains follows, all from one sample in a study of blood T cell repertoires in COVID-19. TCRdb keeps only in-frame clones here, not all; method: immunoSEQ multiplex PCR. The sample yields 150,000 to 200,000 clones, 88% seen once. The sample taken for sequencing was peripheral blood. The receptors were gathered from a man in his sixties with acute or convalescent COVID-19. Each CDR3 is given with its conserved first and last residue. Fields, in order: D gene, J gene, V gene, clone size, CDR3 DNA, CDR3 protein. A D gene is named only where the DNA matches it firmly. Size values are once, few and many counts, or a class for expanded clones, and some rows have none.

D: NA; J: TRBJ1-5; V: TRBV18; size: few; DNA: TGTGCCAGCTCACTTAATCAGGGGAGCAATCAGCCCCAGCATTTT; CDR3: CASSLNQGSNQPQHF
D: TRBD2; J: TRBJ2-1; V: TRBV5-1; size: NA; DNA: TGCGCCAGCAGCCCGGGTGGGAGCGGGGGAGAGTTCTTC; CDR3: CASSPGGSGGEFF
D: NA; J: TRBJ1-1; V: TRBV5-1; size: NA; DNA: TGCGCCAGCAGCGCAGGTACAGGGAACACTGAAGCTTTCTTT; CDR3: CASSAGTGNTEAFF
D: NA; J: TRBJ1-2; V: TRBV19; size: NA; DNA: TGTGCCAGTAGTGGGCAGGGGAACTATGGCTACACCTTC; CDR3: CASSGQGNYGYTF
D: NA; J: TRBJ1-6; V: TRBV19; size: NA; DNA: TGTGCCAGTAGTATAATCGGCGCGACTCGGGATTCACCCCTCCACTTT; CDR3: CASSIIGATRDSPLHF
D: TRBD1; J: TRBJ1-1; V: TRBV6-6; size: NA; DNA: TGTGCCAGCAGTTTATCACAGGGGCGAGAGACTGAAGCTTTCTTT; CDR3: CASSLSQGRETEAFF
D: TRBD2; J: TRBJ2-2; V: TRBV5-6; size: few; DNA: TGTGCCAGCAGCTTTATCGGGGGGAGTCGGGTCACCGGGGAGCTGTTTTTT; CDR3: CASSFIGGSRVTGELFF
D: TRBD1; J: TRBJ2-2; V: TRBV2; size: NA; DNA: TGTGCCAGCAGTGATCGGCAGGGGGTGGTCGGGGAGCTGTTTTTT; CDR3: CASSDRQGVVGELFF
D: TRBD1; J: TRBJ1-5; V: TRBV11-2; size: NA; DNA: TGTGCCAGCAGCTTAGCAGGGGGGAATCAGCCCCAGCATTTT; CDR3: CASSLAGGNQPQHF
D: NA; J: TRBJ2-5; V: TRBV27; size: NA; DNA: TGTGCCAGCAGTTTTGGGCAGGGGAAAGAGACCCAGTACTTC; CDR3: CASSFGQGKETQYF
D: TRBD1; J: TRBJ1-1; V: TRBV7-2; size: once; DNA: TGTGCCAGCAGCTTACCGGGACAGGGGGTGCAGTCTGAAGCTTTCTTT; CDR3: CASSLPGQGVQSEAFF
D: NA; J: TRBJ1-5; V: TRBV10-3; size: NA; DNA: TGTGCCATCAGTGAGGTCGATCAGCCCCAGCATTTT; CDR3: CAISEVDQPQHF
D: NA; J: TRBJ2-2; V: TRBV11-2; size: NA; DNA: TGTGCCAGCAGCTTTCGGACAAGGTTAACCGGGGAGCTGTTTTTT; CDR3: CASSFRTRLTGELFF
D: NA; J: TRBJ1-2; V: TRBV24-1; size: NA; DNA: TGTGCCACCAGTGACCCGGGCTATGGCTACACCTTC; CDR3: CATSDPGYGYTF
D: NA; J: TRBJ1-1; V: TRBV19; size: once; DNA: TGTGCCAGTAGTATAAGGAGGGGACTTGAGAACACTGAAGCTTTCTTT; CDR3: CASSIRRGLENTEAFF
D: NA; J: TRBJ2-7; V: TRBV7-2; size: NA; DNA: TGTGCCAGCAGCCCCTCGCGCGACTTCTACGAGCAGTACTTC; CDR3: CASSPSRDFYEQYF
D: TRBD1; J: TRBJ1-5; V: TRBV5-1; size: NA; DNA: TGCGCCAGCAGCTATTCAGGGGGTAGCAATCAGCCCCAGCATTTT; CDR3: CASSYSGGSNQPQHF
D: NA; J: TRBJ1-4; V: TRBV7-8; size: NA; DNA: TGTGCCAGCAGCAACCGGGACAACGAGTGGAAACTGTTTTTT; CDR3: CASSNRDNEWKLFF
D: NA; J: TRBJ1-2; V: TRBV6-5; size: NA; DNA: TGTGCCAGCAGTTCCGGGACAAGCTATGGCTACACCTTC; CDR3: CASSSGTSYGYTF
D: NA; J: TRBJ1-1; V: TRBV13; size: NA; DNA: TGTGCCAGCAGCTTGGGCTCCGGGACAACCCATGGAGGAGCTTTCTTT; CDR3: CASSLGSGTTHGGAFF
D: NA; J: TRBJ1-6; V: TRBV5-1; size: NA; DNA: TGCGCCAGCAGCAGAGCGCGGGTGGGGAATTCACCCCTCCACTTT; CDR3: CASSRARVGNSPLHF
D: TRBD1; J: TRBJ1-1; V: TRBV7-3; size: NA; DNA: TGTGCCAGCAGTTTTGGACAGGGACGGGCTGAAGCTTTCTTT; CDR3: CASSFGQGRAEAFF
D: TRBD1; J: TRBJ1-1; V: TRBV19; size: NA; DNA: TGTGCCAGTAGTATAGATCAAGGACAGGGAGGCACTGAAGCTTTCTTT; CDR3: CASSIDQGQGGTEAFF
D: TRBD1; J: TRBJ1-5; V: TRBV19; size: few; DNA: TGTGCCAGTAGTTCTCGGACAGGGGGGATCGCTTCGCCCCAGCATTTT; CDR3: CASSSRTGGIASPQHF
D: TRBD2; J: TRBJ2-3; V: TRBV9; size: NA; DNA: TGTGCCAGCAGCGTCGGCGGGGGGGCTTTGACAGATACGCAGTATTTT; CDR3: CASSVGGGALTDTQYF
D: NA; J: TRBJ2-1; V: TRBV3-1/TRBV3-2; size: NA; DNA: TGTGCCAGCAGCCAAGACACCGGGGGATATAAGCAGTTCTTC; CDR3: CASSQDTGGYKQFF
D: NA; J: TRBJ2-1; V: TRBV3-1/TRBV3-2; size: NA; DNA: TGTGCCAGCAGCCAAGCGAGCGACTACAATGAGCAGTTCTTC; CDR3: CASSQASDYNEQFF
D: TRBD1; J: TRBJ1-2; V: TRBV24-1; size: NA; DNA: TGTGCCACCAGTGATTTGGGGGGACAGGGGGACTATGGCTACACCTTC; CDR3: CATSDLGGQGDYGYTF
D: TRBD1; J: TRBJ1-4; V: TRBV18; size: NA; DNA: TGTGCCAGCTCCTCGGACAGGGCGGCTAATGAAAAACTGTTTTTT; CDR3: CASSSDRAANEKLFF